The clone carrying this T cell receptor beta chain was observed a handful of times. Its matching antigen is unknown. Trimming left V 3 bases short and J 3 bases short, with 11 bases between. The CDR3 extends over 15 amino acids. Germline V gene lookup returns CDR1 MNHEY and CDR2 SVGAGI. Repertoires were generated with immunoSEQ multiplex PCR, while TCRdb's copy carries only in-frame clones and drops some. The sample has 52,000 or so clones, approximately 90% seen once. This sample is part of a study of T cells in localized non-small cell lung cancer. Study-wide points: Heterogeneity remains possible, as sequencing covered one tumor region only.

Sequencing was performed on peripheral blood, taken before any cancer treatment. This TCR was recovered from a male donor at least 60 years old with stage III squamous cell lung carcinoma. The V gene is TRBV6-5, the J gene TRBJ2-2, with D possibly TRBD1 on 6 matching bases. CDR3 protein: CASSYQGIDTGELFF. The CDR3 nucleotides are TGTGCCAGCAGTTATCAGGGGATTGACACCGGGGAGCTGTTTTTT.